This T cell receptor beta chain was identified in a study of vaccination effects on CD4 cells after COVID-19. Across the study: Samples were taken post-vaccine, and their median timing was 72 days after the second dose. Broader study findings: Clones that were induced by infection or by vaccine showed marked contraction late after vaccination. The vaccine-induced clones of healthy vaccinees included only 1 of 255 that cross-reacted with common cold coronaviruses.

Prior to sequencing, the ViraFEST assay stimulated PBMC with viral peptide pools, which expanded the antigen-specific CD4+ T cells. CD4+ T cell isolation took place after 10 days of culture. Participants were vaccinated with two doses of either the BNT162b2 or mRNA-1273 vaccine. Prior SARS-CoV-2 infection was absent in the vaccine recipients, as shown by negative nucleocapsid antibodies. CDR3 length: 16 residues. The germline V gene has CDR1 SNHLY and CDR2 FYNNEI. The J segment lost 4 bases and the V segment lost 0 bases, leaving 6 bases of the junction unmatched. The repertoire was sequenced with immunoSEQ multiplex PCR; TCRdb's copy has only in-frame clones and lacks some. Of 9,500 to 15,000 clones listed, roughly 71% are singletons. In regard to this clone: Its antigen is still unknown.

Sequencing used CD4+ T cells from PBMCs cultured with SARS-CoV-2 spike peptides, obtained after COVID-19 vaccination. The chain is built from TRBV2 and TRBJ2-4, with 7 bases matching TRBD1. The sequence was collected from a human donor who received a COVID-19 vaccine. CDR3 nucleotides: TGTGCCAGCAGTGAAGCCAGTCTGACAGGGAAAAACATTCAGTACTTC. As protein: CASSEASLTGKNIQYF.